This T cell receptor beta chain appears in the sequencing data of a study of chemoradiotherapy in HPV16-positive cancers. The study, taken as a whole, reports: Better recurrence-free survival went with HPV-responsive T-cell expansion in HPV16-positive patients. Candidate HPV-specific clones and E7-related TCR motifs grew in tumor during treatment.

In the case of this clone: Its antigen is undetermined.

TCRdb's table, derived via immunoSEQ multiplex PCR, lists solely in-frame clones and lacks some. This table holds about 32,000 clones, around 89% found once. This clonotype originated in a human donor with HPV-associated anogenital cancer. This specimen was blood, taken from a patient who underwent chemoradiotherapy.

This CDR3 is CASSELGVTSGNTIYF. The CDR3 bases are TGTGCCAGCAGTGAATTGGGGGTTACCTCTGGAAACACCATATATTTT. The rearrangement uses TRBV25-1 and TRBJ1-3; the D gene is possibly TRBD1 (5 bases). Trimming cost V 1 base and J 0 bases, with 10 bases left between them. Germline V lookup: CDR1 MGHDK, CDR2 SYGVNS. CDR3 length equals 16 residues.